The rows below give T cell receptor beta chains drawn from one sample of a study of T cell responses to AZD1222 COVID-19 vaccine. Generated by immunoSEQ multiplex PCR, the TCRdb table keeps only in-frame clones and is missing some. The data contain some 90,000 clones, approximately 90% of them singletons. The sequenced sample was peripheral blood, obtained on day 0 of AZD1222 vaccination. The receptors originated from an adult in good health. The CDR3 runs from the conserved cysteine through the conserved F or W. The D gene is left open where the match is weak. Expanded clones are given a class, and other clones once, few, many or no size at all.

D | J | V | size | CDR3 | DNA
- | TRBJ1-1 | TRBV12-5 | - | CASRALTEAFF | TGTGCTAGCAGGGCCCTCACTGAAGCTTTCTTT
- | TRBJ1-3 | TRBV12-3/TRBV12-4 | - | CASSLLTGNTIYF | TGTGCCAGCAGTCTTCTTACTGGAAACACCATATATTTT
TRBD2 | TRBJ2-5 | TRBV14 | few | CASSRGGLQETQYF | TGTGCCAGCAGCCGCGGGGGACTTCAAGAGACCCAGTACTTC
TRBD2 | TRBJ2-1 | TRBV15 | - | CATSRRLAGGNEQFF | TGTGCCACCAGCAGAAGACTAGCGGGGGGGAATGAGCAGTTCTTC
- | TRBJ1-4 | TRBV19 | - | CASSSQQGREKLFF | TGTGCCAGTAGTTCCCAACAGGGACGAGAAAAACTGTTTTTT
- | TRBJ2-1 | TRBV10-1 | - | CASVSFWQFF | TGCGCCAGCGTTAGCTTTTGGCAGTTCTTC
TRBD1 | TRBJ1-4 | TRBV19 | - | CASSGQGAVEKLFF | TGTGCCAGTAGTGGACAGGGGGCTGTAGAAAAACTGTTTTTT
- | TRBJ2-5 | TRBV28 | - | CASMRSRRETQYF | TGTGCCAGCATGAGGTCCAGGAGGGAGACCCAGTACTTC
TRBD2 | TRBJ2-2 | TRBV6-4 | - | CASRVLAGNTGELFF | TGTGCCAGCAGAGTACTAGCGGGAAACACCGGGGAGCTGTTTTTT
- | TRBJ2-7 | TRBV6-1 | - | CASSELGNGEQYF | TGTGCCAGCAGTGAATTAGGGAACGGGGAGCAGTACTTC
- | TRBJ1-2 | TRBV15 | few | CATSRAYSITYGYTF | TGTGCCACCAGCAGAGCCTACAGCATTACCTATGGCTACACCTTC
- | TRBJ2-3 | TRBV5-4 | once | CASSFGSGDTQYF | TGTGCCAGCAGCTTCGGTAGCGGAGATACGCAGTATTTT
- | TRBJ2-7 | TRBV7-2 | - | CASSLDGRGYEQYF | TGTGCCAGCAGCTTAGACGGGCGGGGCTACGAGCAGTACTTC